The 10 T cell receptor beta chains reported below all come from one sample, sequenced in a study of CD8+ T cells in alopecia areata (dated by TCRdb to the late 2010s). The library came from the immunoSEQ multiplex PCR assay. RNA was extracted from all samples and reverse transcribed into cDNA, which served as template for TCR sequencing. TCRdb re-hosts the immuneACCESS table, in-frame sequences only. Its copies lack some clones; in the studies checked, an unresolved V gene accounts for under half of them, and the cause for the rest is not known. For this sample there are over 200,000 clones; around three fifths appear just once. The ten largest clones add up to approximately 0.5% of the sample. The time point label corresponds to: baseline before oral tofacitinib. The source was CD4+ T cells sorted from blood, collected at week 0. The origin of the receptors is a human donor with alopecia areata.

This clone was observed once. This CDR3 reads CATSRDSGARGETQYF. CDR3 in DNA: TGTGCCACCAGCAGAGATAGTGGGGCCCGGGGTGAGACCCAGTACTTC. This sequence joins TRBV15 and TRBJ2-5; D is possibly TRBD1 or TRBD2 (5 bases each). Germline assignment: CDR1 LNHNV and CDR2 YYDKDF (reference sequence). This CDR3 has 16 amino acids. The V end was cut by 0 bases, the J end by 5 bases, with 16 bases between.

The chain recombines TRBV30 with TRBJ1-2; D is ambiguous. Trimming removed 8 bases at V and 4 bases at J, with 17 bases between. The length of the CDR3 is 13 residues. The germline V gene has CDR1 GTSNPN and CDR2 SVGIG (reference sequence). The CDR3 DNA is TGTGCCGGAGGGATACCCTTTGGCTATGGCTACACCTTC. This sequence encodes CAGGIPFGYGYTF. Combining the CDR3 with reference TRBV30 and TRBJ1-2 gives the whole variable domain SQTIHQWPATLVQPVGSPLSLECTVEGTSNPNLYWYRQAAGRGLQLLFYSVGIGQISSEVPQNLSASRPQDRQFILSSKKLLLSDSGFYLCAGGIPFGYGYTFGSGTRLTVV.

This clone was seen just once. This sequence joins TRBV30 and TRBJ2-2; D is ambiguous. CDR1 and CDR2 from the germline V gene are GTSNPN and SVGIG (reference sequence). V was pared by 2 bases and J by 3 bases, with 7 bases between. This CDR3 is built from 13 residues. The CDR3 protein is CAWSLGYTGELFF. CDR3 bases: TGTGCCTGGAGTCTCGGGTACACCGGGGAGCTGTTTTTT.

The V gene is TRBV2, the J gene TRBJ2-5; 10 bases are a match to TRBD2. After removal of 4 bases from V and 7 bases from J, the junction contained 6 bases not matched to a gene. The germline CDR1 and CDR2 sequences are SNHLY and FYNNEI. The CDR3 totals 14 residues. The CDR3 loop reads CASSGLAGVVTQYF. In nucleotides, the CDR3 is TGTGCCAGCAGTGGGCTAGCGGGAGTAGTGACCCAGTACTTC.

CDR3 in amino acids: CASSKGLYYEQYF. Written as DNA, the CDR3 is TGTGCCAGCTCGAAGGGGCTTTACTACGAGCAGTACTTC. The chain carries TRBV18 and TRBJ2-7, with D maybe TRBD1 (5 bases). Trimming left V 6 bases short and J 3 bases short, with 12 bases between. Germline-derived CDR1 and CDR2 are KGHSH and LQKENI. There are 13 residues in the CDR3.

The chain links TRBV25-1 to TRBJ2-7; TRBD1 is a possible D gene (6 bases). Trimming left V 5 bases short and J 5 bases short, with 10 bases between. The CDR3 runs 12 residues. The V gene's germline CDR1 is MGHDK and CDR2 SYGVNS. The CDR3 DNA sequence: TGTGCCAGCAGTAAGGGACACAACGAGCAGTACTTC. It encodes CASSKGHNEQYF.

This clone was seen more than once but under ten times. The genes are TRBV27 and TRBJ1-5, with no clear D. V was shortened by 2 bases and J by 0 bases, with 11 bases between the two germline ends. This CDR3 is built from 16 residues. Germline loops: CDR1 MNHEY, CDR2 SMNVEV (reference sequence). CDR3 nucleotide sequence: TGTGCCAGCAGTTTAAAAGCGGGTTATAGCAATCAGCCCCAGCATTTT. Translated, it gives CASSLKAGYSNQPQHF.

The chain is built from TRBV6-6 and TRBJ1-2; possible D gene TRBD1, 5 bases. The CDR3 has 15 amino acids. From germline, CDR1 is MNHNY and CDR2 SVGAGI (reference sequence). V was cut by 2 bases and J by 1 base, with 11 bases left in between. The CDR3 DNA is TGTGCCAGCAGTTACGAGGGGAAGGGTAACTATGGCTACACCTTC. Its translation: CASSYEGKGNYGYTF.

V is TRBV30 and J is TRBJ2-3; no firm D call. Germline V gives CDR1 GTSNPN, CDR2 SVGIG (reference sequence). The CDR3 totals 11 residues. V lost 3 bases, J lost 2 bases, and 3 bases lay in between. This CDR3 is CAWRFTDTQYF. The CDR3 nucleotides read TGTGCCTGGAGGTTCACAGATACGCAGTATTTT.

This sequence joins TRBV29-1 and TRBJ2-5; no clear D gene. Trimming shortened V by 6 bases and J by 1 base, and 15 bases separated the two germline ends. CDR1 and CDR2 (germline): SQVTM, ANQGSEA. The CDR3 extends over 14 amino acids. In DNA, the CDR3 is TGCAGCGTCCCACCCCCCGAGCGCCAAGAGACCCAGTACTTC. Its protein product is CSVPPPERQETQYF.